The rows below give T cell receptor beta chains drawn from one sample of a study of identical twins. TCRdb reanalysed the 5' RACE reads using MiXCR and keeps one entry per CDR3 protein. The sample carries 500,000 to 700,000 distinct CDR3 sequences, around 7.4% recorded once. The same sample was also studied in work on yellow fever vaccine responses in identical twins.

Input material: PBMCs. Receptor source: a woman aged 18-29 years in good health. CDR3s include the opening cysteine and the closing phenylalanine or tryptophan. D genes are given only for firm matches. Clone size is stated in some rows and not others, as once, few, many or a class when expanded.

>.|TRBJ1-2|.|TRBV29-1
CSVVNLHYRAGYTF
TGCAGCGTTGTGAATCTCCACTACAGGGCTGGCTACACCTTC
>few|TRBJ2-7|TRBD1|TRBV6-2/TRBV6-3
CASSYGGGQTYEQYF
TGTGCCAGCAGTTACGGTGGGGGACAGACCTACGAGCAGTACTTC
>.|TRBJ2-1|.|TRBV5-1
CASSKGQGGYNEQFF
TGCGCCAGCAGCAAGGGACAAGGGGGCTACAATGAGCAGTTCTTC
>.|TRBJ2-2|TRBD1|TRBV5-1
CASSLSTGVNTGELFF
TGCGCCAGCAGCCTCTCGACAGGGGTGAACACCGGGGAGCTGTTTTTT
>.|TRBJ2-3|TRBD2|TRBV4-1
CASSQKLAGGPGDTQYF
TGCGCCAGCAGCCAGAAACTAGCGGGAGGGCCTGGAGATACGCAGTATTTT
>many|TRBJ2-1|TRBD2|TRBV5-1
CASSLYVAGLNEQFF
TGCGCCAGCAGCTTATACGTAGCGGGGCTCAATGAGCAGTTCTTC
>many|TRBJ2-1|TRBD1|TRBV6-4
CASSETGGAGNEQFF
TGTGCCAGCAGTGAAACAGGGGGCGCGGGGAATGAGCAGTTCTTC
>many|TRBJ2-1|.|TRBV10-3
CAISESRLGFSEQFF
TGTGCCATCAGTGAGTCGAGGTTGGGATTCAGTGAGCAGTTCTTC
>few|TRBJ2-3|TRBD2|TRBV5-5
CASSSGLAGGPDTQYF
TGTGCCAGCAGCTCGGGACTAGCGGGAGGGCCTGATACGCAGTATTTT
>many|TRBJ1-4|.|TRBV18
CASSPLLTEATNEKLFF
TGTGCCAGCTCACCTCTTCTGACGGAAGCAACTAATGAAAAACTGTTTTTT
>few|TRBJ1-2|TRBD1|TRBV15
CATSRGGQESSGYGYTF
TGTGCCACCAGCAGAGGGGGACAGGAATCCTCTGGCTATGGCTACACCTTC
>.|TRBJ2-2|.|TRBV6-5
CASSSLIGELFF
TGTGCCAGCAGTTCCCTTATCGGGGAGCTGTTTTTT
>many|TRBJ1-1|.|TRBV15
CATSREYPIHTSNTEAFF
TGTGCCACCAGCAGAGAGTACCCTATTCATACGTCGAACACTGAAGCTTTCTTT
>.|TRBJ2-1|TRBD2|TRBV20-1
CSAKAGGPSYNEQFF
TGCAGTGCTAAAGCGGGAGGGCCTTCCTACAATGAGCAGTTCTTC
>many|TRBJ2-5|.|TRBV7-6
CASSLYARVGETQYF
TGTGCCAGCAGCTTATATGCCAGGGTGGGTGAGACCCAGTACTTC
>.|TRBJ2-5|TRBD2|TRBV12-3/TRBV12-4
CASRLTSGTTGTQYF
TGTGCCAGCAGGCTGACGTCCGGGACTACCGGGACCCAGTACTTC
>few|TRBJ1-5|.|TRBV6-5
CASSWRGGTDQPQHF
TGTGCCAGCAGTTGGAGGGGTGGGACCGATCAGCCCCAGCATTTT
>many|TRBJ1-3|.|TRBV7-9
CASSRRVGDSGNTIYF
TGTGCCAGCAGCCGACGGGTTGGGGACTCTGGAAACACCATATATTTT
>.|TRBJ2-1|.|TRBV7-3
CASSLGMAKLDEQFF
TGTGCCAGCAGCTTAGGCATGGCCAAACTGGATGAGCAGTTCTTC
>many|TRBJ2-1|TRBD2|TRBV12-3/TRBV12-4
CASTRGTSGRYEQFF
TGTGCCAGCACCCGGGGGACTAGCGGGAGGTATGAGCAGTTCTTC
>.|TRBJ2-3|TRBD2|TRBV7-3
CASSRLADFTDTQYF
TGTGCCAGCAGCCGACTAGCGGATTTCACAGATACGCAGTATTTT
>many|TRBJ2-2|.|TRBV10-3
CAVRGPELFF
TGTGCCGTAAGGGGACCTGAGCTGTTTTTT
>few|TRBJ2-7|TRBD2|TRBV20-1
CSARASGLGEQYF
TGCAGTGCTAGGGCTAGCGGGCTAGGTGAGCAGTACTTC
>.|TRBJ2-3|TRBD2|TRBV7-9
CASSLGRADPSTDTQYF
TGTGCCAGCAGTTTGGGGAGGGCCGACCCTAGCACAGATACGCAGTATTTT
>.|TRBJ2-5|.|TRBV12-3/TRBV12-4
CASSLQIETQYF
TGTGCCAGCAGTTTACAGATAGAGACCCAGTACTTC
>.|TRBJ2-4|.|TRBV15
CATSNPARLAKNIQYF
TGTGCCACCAGCAATCCAGCCAGACTGGCCAAAAACATTCAGTACTTC
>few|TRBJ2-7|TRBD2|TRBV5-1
CASSLGLAGGGTEQYF
TGCGCCAGCAGCTTGGGGCTAGCGGGAGGAGGTACGGAGCAGTACTTC
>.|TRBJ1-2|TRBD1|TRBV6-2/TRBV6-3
CASSQLGTGEGYGYTF
TGTGCCAGCAGTCAACTCGGGACAGGGGAGGGCTATGGCTACACCTTC
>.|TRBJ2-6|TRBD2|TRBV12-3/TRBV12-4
CASSLGGLAGEAGANVLTF
TGTGCCAGCAGTTTAGGAGGGCTAGCGGGAGAAGCTGGGGCCAACGTCCTGACTTTC
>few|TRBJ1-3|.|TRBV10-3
CAITPGQNSGNTIYF
TGTGCCATCACCCCGGGACAAAACTCTGGAAACACCATATATTTT
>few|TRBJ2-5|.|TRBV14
CASSPFRGGQETQYF
TGTGCCAGCAGCCCCTTCCGGGGAGGCCAAGAGACCCAGTACTTC
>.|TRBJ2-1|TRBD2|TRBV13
CASSRTSGNFFEQFF
TGTGCCAGCAGCAGGACTAGCGGGAACTTCTTCGAGCAGTTCTTC
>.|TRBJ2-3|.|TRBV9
CASSTPSVGLSTDTQYF
TGTGCCAGCAGCACCCCATCTGTGGGCCTCAGCACAGATACGCAGTATTTT
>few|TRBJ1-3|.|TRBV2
CASSDEASSGNTIYF
TGTGCCAGCAGTGATGAGGCAAGCTCTGGAAACACCATATATTTT
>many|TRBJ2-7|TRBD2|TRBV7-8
CASSSIREGLSYEQYF
TGTGCCAGCAGCTCGATCAGGGAGGGATTATCCTACGAGCAGTACTTC
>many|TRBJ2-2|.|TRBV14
CASSRNSGGSGELFF
TGTGCCAGCAGTCGGAACAGCGGTGGTTCCGGGGAGCTGTTTTTT
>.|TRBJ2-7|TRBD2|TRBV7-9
CASSVTSFYEQYF
TGTGCCAGCAGCGTGACTAGCTTTTACGAGCAGTACTTC
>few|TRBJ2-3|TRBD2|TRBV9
CASSVQGLAGVPDTQYF
TGTGCCAGCAGCGTTCAAGGACTAGCGGGAGTTCCAGATACGCAGTATTTT
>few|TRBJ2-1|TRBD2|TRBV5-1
CASSSLTSGSHNEQFF
TGCGCCAGCAGCTCCCTGACTAGCGGGAGCCACAATGAGCAGTTCTTC
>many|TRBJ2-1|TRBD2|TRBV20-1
CSAREVTSGGNEQFF
TGCAGTGCTAGAGAGGTGACTAGCGGGGGCAATGAGCAGTTCTTC
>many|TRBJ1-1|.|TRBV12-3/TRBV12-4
CASTLSFPLMTEAFF
TGTGCCAGCACCTTGAGTTTTCCCCTAATGACTGAAGCTTTCTTT
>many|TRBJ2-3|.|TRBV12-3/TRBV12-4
CASSVLGSGNTDTQYF
TGTGCCAGCAGCGTTTTGGGTAGCGGCAACACAGATACGCAGTATTTT
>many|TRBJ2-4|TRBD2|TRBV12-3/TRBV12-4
CASSLASGAKNIQYF
TGTGCCAGCAGTTTGGCTAGCGGAGCCAAAAACATTCAGTACTTC
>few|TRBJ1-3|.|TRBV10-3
CAISERTTGSGNTIYF
TGTGCCATCAGTGAACGAACAACAGGGTCTGGAAACACCATATATTTT
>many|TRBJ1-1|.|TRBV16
CASSQSGQGESRAFF
TGTGCCAGCAGCCAATCGGGCCAGGGCGAAAGTCGGGCTTTCTTT
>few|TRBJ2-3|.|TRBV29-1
CSVEEGADTQYF
TGCAGCGTTGAGGAGGGCGCAGATACGCAGTATTTT
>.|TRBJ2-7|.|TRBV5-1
CASSEAGRSYEQYF
TGCGCCAGCAGCGAGGCAGGGCGCTCCTACGAGCAGTACTTC
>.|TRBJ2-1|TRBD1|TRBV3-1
CASSQGAGGIGEQFF
TGTGCCAGCAGCCAAGGTGCAGGGGGCATTGGTGAGCAGTTCTTC
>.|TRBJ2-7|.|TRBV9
CASSIGGEGVPSYEQYF
TGTGCCAGCAGCATAGGGGGTGAGGGGGTCCCCTCCTACGAGCAGTACTTC
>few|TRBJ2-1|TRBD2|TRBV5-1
CASSPIAGGLITNNEQFF
TGCGCCAGCAGCCCAATAGCGGGAGGCCTTATAACCAACAATGAGCAGTTCTTC